This T cell receptor beta chain came from a study of blood T cell repertoires in COVID-19 (dated by TCRdb to the early 2020s). Regarding the complete study: The collaborator samples originated in the United States, Italy and Spain and spanned the acute and convalescent phases of COVID-19. The prospective study material was composed of cDNA or gDNA derived from T cells, B-cell-depleted T cells, or PBMCs. The dataset comprised deeply sampled blood TCRbeta repertoires from subjects exposed to, actively infected with, or recovered from COVID-19. The repertoires were released in a freely available public database meant as a resource for research on the immune response to SARS-CoV-2. The samples were drawn from the first 160 participants of the ongoing ImmuneRACE study and from roughly 1,300 subjects provided by 6 global collaborators. A de-identified subject ID, COVID-19 status, age in years and sex were almost always included in the sample metadata. HLA class I and class II types, where available, came from metadata supplied by the sample provider rather than from assay-based typing. Findings and caveats that apply to the study as a whole: The amount of clinical and demographic metadata varied by source and participant and was provided uncurated.

On this clone itself: The antigen it binds to is not known. Base qualities are missing; no much larger clone stands one base away.

One collaborating source in Seattle enrolled patients while the patients were actively infected and followed the patients over time throughout the course of disease. Each collaborating institution followed its own protocols to collect whole blood in K2EDTA tubes. Collaborator samples were shipped for TCRbeta analysis as frozen whole blood, isolated PBMCs, or DNA extracted from either sample type. In the germline V gene (reference sequence), CDR1 corresponds to WNHNN and CDR2 to SYGVQD. The CDR3 goes from the cysteine to the phenylalanine over 14 residues. Kept here is only the CDR3 DNA, which spans 42 bases and is read in frame from base 1. Trimming accounts for 6 bases at V and 0 bases at J, while the number of junction bases matched to no gene is 2. TCRbeta CDR3 regions were amplified from genomic DNA by means of the immunoSEQ Assay, a bias-controlled multiplex PCR. From the authors' description of their analysis: Nucleated cell counts per sample were estimated from amplification of reference gene primers within the assay. To quantify the absolute abundance of each unique TCRbeta CDR3 rearrangement, sequence reads were collapsed and filtered. For each sample, productive Simpson clonality was calculated by taking the square root of Simpson's diversity index across productive rearrangements. Here the immuneACCESS table is served through TCRdb, limited to in-frame sequences with V and J called. Missing clones are a known gap in these copies; in checked studies unresolved V genes cover under half, and the rest lacks a known reason. That table gives V, J and clone size, and the DNA gave D and trimming. The sample yields roughly 70,000 clones; under 85% were counted once. In total, the top ten clones hold 15% of the sample.

The specimen was peripheral blood. This chain is built from TRBV10-1 and TRBJ1-1, with 9 central nucleotides matching TRBD1. The receptor was derived from a man in his sixties with COVID-19, enrolled during active disease. The DNA reads as follows: TGCGCCAGCAGGGGGACAGGGATGAACACTGAAGCTTTCTTT. Its protein product is CASRGTGMNTEAFF.